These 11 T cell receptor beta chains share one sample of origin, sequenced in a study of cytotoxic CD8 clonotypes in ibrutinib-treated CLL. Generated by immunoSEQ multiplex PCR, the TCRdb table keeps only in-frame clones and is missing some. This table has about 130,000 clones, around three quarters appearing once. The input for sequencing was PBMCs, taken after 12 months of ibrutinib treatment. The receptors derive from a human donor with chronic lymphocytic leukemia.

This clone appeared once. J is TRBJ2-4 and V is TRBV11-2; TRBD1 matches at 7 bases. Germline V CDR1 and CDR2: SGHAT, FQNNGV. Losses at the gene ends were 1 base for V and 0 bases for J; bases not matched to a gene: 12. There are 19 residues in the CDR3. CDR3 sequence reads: CASSLGDSLGYLAKNIQYF. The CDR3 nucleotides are TGTGCCAGCAGCTTAGGGGACAGCCTGGGATATTTAGCCAAAAACATTCAGTACTTC.

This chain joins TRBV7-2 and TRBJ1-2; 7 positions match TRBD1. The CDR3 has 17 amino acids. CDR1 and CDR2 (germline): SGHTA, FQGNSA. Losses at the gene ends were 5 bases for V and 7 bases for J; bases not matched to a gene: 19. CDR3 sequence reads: CASSARGGLWIGGGYTF. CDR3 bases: TGTGCCAGCAGCGCCAGGGGGGGGCTTTGGATTGGAGGTGGCTACACCTTC. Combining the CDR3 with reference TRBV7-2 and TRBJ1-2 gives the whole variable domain GAGVSQSPSNKVTEKGKDVELRCDPISGHTALYWYRQSLGQGLEFLIYFQGNSAPDKSGLPSDRFSAERTGGSVSTLTIQRTQQEDSAVYLCASSARGGLWIGGGYTFGSGTRLTVV.

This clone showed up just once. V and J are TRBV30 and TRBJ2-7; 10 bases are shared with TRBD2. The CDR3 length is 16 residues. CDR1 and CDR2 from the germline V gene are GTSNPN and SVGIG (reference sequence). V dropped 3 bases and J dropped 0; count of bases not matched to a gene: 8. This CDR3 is CAWRKPSGRGSYEQYF. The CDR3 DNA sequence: TGTGCCTGGAGGAAACCTAGCGGGAGAGGCTCCTACGAGCAGTACTTC.

DNA of the CDR3: TGCGCCAGCACATGGACTAGCCGGGGGGAGCAGTACTTC. Protein product: CASTWTSRGEQYF. The V and J genes are TRBV5-1 and TRBJ2-7, with 8 bases aligning to TRBD2. The germline V gene has CDR1 SGHRS and CDR2 YFSETQ. This CDR3 has 13 residues. Trimming at V came to 6 bases and at J to 7 bases, leaving 9 bases not matched to a gene.

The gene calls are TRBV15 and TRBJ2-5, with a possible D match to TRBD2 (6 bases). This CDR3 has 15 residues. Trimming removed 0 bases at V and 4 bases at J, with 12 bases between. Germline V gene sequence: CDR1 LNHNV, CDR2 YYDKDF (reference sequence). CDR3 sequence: CATSRDPASAETQYF. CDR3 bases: TGTGCCACCAGCAGAGATCCGGCTAGCGCAGAGACCCAGTACTTC. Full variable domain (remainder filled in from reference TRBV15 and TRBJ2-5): DAMVIQNPRYQVTQFGKPVTLSCSQTLNHNVMYWYQQKSSQAPKLLFHYYDKDFNNEADTPDNFQSRRPNTSFCFLDIRSPGLGDTAMYLCATSRDPASAETQYFGPGTRLLVL.

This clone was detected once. The CDR3 reads CASSSWTDAYEQYF. CDR3 DNA sequence: TGTGCCAGCAGCTCTTGGACGGACGCCTACGAGCAGTACTTC. This chain links TRBV7-9 with TRBJ2-7; D is unclear. Looked up from germline, CDR1 is SEHNR and CDR2 is FQNEAQ (reference sequence). This CDR3 is 14 amino acids long. With 4 bases removed from V and 2 bases from J, the gap between germline ends came to 12 bases.

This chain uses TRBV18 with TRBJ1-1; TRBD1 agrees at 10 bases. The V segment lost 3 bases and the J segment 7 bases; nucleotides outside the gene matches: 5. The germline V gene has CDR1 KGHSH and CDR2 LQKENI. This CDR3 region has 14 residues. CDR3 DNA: TGTGCCAGCTCACCGCGGGGACAGGGGTTTGAAGCTTTCTTT. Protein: CASSPRGQGFEAFF.

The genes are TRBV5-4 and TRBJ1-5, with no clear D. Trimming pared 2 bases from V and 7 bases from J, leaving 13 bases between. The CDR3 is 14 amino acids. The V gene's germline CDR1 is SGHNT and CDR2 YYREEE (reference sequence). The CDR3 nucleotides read TGTGCCAGCAGCTTATTCGGCAGCGGGCAGCCCCAGCATTTT. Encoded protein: CASSLFGSGQPQHF. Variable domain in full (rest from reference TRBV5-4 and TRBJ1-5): ETGVTQSPTHLIKTRGQQVTLRCSSQSGHNTVSWYQQALGQGPQFIFQYYREEENGRGNFPPRFSGLQFPNYSSELNVNALELDDSALYLCASSLFGSGQPQHFGDGTRLSIL.

CDR3 nucleotides: TGTGCCAGCAGCTTAGGGACAGGGGGCAGCAATCAGCCCCAGCATTTT. It specifies CASSLGTGGSNQPQHF. The rearrangement joins TRBV7-9 to TRBJ1-5; the match to TRBD1 covers 11 bases. Trimming took 1 base from V and 1 from J; bases not matched to a gene: 0. The germline CDR1 and CDR2 sequences are SEHNR and FQNEAQ (reference sequence). The CDR3 contains 16 residues.

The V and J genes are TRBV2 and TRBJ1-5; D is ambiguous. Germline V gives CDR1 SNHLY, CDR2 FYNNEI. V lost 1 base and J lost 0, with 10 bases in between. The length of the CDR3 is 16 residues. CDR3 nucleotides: TGTGCCAGCAGTGAAGGGACCGATATTAGCAATCAGCCCCAGCATTTT. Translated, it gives CASSEGTDISNQPQHF.

CDR3 sequence: CASTDRGFSEGYTF. For the CDR3, the DNA is TGTGCCAGCACAGACAGGGGTTTCTCGGAAGGCTACACCTTC. This chain uses TRBV6-5 with TRBJ1-2, with 8 bases aligning to TRBD1. The germline V gene has CDR1 MNHEY and CDR2 SVGAGI. CDR3 size: 14 residues. V trimming: 7 bases; J trimming: 8 bases; junction bases outside the gene matches: 12.